This is a list of T cell receptor beta chains from one sample in a study of CD8 T cells in ankylosing spondylitis. TCRdb recomputed calls from the 5' RACE reads with MiXCR, one row per CDR3 protein. The table has roughly 86,000 distinct CDR3 sequences, around 9.4% seen once. The source material was blood, either unsorted or a sorted T cell fraction (not recorded which). The origin of the receptors is a male donor with ankylosing spondylitis or in good health (not recorded which). CDR3s include the opening cysteine and the closing phenylalanine or tryptophan. A D gene is named only where the DNA matches it firmly. Size values are once, few and many counts, or a class for expanded clones, and some rows have none.

abundance,v_gene,j_gene,d_gene,CDR3nt,CDR3aa
many,TRBV12-3/TRBV12-4,TRBJ2-5,-,TGTGCCAGCAGCACAAAAGAGACCCAGTACTTC,CASSTKETQYF
many,TRBV28,TRBJ1-6,TRBD1,TGTGCCAGCAGTTGGGGACAGCCCAATTCACCCCTCCACTTT,CASSWGQPNSPLHF
many,TRBV9,TRBJ2-1,TRBD2,TGTGCCAGCAGCGTTGGAACTAGCGACTACAATGAGCAGTTCTTC,CASSVGTSDYNEQFF
many,TRBV24-1,TRBJ2-5,TRBD2,TGTGCCACCAGTGATCGACTAGCGGGGGGACACTACCAAGAGACCCAGTACTTC,CATSDRLAGGHYQETQYF
few,TRBV9,TRBJ2-4,TRBD1,TGTGCCAGCAGCGTAGTCAGTCAGGGGGCGGGCATTCAGTACTTC,CASSVVSQGAGIQYF
many,TRBV12-3/TRBV12-4,TRBJ1-1,-,TGTGCCAGCAGTTTCGGCGGAGGGGAAGCTTTCTTT,CASSFGGGEAFF
many,TRBV9,TRBJ2-1,-,TGTGCCAGCAGCGTAGCTAGCTCCTACAATGAGCAGTTCTTC,CASSVASSYNEQFF
many,TRBV6-6,TRBJ2-1,-,TGTGCCAGCAGGGCTTTGGGTTATGGTGAGCAGTTCTTC,CASRALGYGEQFF
-,TRBV9,TRBJ2-3,TRBD1,TGTGCCAGCAGCGTGGGACAGAGCACAGATACGCAGTATTTT,CASSVGQSTDTQYF
many,TRBV20-1,TRBJ2-3,-,TGCAGTGCTAGAGAACGGACGGATACGCAGTATTTT,CSARERTDTQYF
many,TRBV5-1,TRBJ2-7,-,TGCGCCAGCAGCTTAACAGGGATAGTTGGTTACGAGCAGTACTTC,CASSLTGIVGYEQYF
many,TRBV2,TRBJ2-7,-,TGTGCCAGCAGTGGGGTCGGGGACTACGAGCAGTACTTC,CASSGVGDYEQYF